The TCR beta chain under discussion was sequenced for a study of T cell responses to AZD1222 COVID-19 vaccine. Method: immunoSEQ multiplex PCR; TCRdb's copy keeps in-frame clones and lacks some. The sample has over 100,000 clones, around 89% seen once. Sequences were derived from peripheral blood, sampled on day 0 of AZD1222 vaccination. The sequence was obtained from an adult in good health.

This CDR3 is CASAPTGQFQPQHF. Written as DNA, the CDR3 is TGTGCCAGCGCCCCGACAGGGCAGTTTCAGCCCCAGCATTTT. The rearrangement joins TRBV2 to TRBJ1-5; 7 nucleotides align to TRBD1. This CDR3 has 14 residues. With V trimmed by 8 bases and J by 6 bases, 10 bases remained unmatched. CDR1 SNHLY and CDR2 FYNNEI come from the germline V gene.